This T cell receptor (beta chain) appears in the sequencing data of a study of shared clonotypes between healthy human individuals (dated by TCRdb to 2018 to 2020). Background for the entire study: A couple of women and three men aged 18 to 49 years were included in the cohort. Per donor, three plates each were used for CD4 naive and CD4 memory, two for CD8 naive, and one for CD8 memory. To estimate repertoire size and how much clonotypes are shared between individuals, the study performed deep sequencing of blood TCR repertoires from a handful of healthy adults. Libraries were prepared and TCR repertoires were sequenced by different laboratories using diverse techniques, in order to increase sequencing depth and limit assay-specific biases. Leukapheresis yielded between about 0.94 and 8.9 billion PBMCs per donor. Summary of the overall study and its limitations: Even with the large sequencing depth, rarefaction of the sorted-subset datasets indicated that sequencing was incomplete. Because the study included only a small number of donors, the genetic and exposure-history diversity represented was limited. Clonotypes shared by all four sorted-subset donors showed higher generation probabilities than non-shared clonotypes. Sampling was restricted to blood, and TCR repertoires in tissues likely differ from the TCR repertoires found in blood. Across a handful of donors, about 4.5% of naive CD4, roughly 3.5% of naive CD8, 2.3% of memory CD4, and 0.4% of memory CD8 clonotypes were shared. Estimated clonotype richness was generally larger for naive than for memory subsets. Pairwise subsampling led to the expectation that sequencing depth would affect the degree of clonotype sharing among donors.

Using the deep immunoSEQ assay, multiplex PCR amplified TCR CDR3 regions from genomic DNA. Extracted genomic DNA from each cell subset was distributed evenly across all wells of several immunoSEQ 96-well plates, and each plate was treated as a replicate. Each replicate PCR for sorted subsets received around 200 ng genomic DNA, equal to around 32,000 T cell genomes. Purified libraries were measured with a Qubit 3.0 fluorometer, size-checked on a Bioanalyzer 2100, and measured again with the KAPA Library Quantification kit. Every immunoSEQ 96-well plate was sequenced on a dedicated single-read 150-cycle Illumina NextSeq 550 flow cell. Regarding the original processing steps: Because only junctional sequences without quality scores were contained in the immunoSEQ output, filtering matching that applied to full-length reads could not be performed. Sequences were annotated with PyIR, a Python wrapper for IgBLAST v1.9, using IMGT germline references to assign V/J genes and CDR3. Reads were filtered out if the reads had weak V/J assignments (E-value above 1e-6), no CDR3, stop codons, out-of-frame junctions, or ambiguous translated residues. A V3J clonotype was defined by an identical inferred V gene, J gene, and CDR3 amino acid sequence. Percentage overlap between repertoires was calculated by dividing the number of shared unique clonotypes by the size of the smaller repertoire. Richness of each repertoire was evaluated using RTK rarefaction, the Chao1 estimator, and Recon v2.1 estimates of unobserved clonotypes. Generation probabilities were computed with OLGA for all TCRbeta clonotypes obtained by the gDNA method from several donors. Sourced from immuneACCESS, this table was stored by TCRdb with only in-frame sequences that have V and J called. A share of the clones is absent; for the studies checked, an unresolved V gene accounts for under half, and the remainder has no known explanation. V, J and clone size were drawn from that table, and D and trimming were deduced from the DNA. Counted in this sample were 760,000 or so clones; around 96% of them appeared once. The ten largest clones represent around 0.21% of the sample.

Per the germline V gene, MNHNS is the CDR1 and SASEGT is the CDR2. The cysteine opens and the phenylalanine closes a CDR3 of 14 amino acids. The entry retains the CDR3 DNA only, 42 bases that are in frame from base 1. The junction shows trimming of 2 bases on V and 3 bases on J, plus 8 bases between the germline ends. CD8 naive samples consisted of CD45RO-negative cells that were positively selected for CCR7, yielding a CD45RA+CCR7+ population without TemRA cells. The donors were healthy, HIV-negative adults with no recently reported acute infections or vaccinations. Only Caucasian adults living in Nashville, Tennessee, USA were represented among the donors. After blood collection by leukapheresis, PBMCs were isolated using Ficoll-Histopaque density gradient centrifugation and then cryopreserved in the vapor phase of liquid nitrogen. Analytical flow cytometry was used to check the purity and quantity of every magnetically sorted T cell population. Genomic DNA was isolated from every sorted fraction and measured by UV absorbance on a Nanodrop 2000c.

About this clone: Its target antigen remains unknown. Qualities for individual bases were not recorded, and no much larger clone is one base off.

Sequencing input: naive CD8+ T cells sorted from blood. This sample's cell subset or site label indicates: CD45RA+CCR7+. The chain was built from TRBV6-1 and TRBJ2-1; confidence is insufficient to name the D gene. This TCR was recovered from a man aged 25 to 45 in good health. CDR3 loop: CASSEFESYNEQFF. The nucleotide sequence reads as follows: TGTGCCAGCAGTGAATTCGAAAGCTACAATGAGCAGTTCTTC.